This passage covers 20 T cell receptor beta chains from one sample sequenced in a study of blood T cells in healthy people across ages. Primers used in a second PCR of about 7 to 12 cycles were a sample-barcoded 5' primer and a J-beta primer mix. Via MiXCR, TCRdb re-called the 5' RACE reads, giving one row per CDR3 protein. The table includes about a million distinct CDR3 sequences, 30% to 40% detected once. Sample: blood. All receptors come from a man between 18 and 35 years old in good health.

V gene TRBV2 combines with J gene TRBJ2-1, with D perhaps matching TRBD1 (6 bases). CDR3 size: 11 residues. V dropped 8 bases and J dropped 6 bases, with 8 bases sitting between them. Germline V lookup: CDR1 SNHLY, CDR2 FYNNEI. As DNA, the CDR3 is TGTGCCAGCTACAGGGCCAATGAGCAGTTCTTC. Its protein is CASYRANEQFF.

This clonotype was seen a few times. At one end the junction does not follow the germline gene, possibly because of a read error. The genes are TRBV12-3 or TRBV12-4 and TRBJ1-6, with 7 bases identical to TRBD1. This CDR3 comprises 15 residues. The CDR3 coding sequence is TGTGCCAGCAGTTCCAACGGACAGGAGAATTCACCCCCCCACTTT. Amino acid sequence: CASSSNGQENSPPHF.

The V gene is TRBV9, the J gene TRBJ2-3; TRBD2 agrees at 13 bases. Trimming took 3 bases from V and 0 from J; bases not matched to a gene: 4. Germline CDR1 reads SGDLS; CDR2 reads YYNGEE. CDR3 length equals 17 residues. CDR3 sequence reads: CASSAGLAGSSTDTQYF. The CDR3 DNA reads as TGTGCCAGCAGCGCGGGACTAGCGGGGAGTAGCACAGATACGCAGTATTTT.

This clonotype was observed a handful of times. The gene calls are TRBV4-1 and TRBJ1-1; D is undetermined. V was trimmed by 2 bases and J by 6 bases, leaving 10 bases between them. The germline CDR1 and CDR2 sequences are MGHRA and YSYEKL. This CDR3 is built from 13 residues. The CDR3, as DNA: TGCGCCAGCAGCCAATCGAGGAGCGCTGAAGCTTTCTTT. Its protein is CASSQSRSAEAFF.

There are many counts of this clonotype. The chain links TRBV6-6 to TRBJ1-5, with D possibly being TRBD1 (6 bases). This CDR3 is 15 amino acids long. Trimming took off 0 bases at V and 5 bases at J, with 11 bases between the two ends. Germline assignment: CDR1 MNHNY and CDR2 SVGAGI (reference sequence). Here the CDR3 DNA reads TGTGCCAGCAGTTACTCGAAGGGGGGGGATCAGCCCCAGCATTTT. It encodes CASSYSKGGDQPQHF.

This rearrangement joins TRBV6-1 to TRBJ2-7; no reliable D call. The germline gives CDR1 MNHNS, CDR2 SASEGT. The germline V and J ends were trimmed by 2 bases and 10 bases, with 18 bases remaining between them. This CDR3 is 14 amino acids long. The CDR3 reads CASSESPGREAQYF. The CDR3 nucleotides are TGTGCCAGCAGTGAAAGTCCTGGTCGAGAGGCCCAGTACTTC.

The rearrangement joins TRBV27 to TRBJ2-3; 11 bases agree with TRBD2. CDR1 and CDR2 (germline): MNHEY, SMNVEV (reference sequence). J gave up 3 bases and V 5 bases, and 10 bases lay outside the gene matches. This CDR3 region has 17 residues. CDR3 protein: CASSLLSSGGPTDTQYF. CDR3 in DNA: TGTGCCAGCAGTCTACTTTCTAGCGGGGGGCCGACAGATACGCAGTATTTT.

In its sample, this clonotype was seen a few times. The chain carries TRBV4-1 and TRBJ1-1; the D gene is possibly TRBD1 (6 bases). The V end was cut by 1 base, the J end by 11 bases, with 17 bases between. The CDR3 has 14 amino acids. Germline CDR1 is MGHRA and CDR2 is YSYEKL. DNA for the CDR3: TGCGCCAGCAGCCAAGGCCAAGGGGCAGGGGAGGCTTTCTTT. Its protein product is CASSQGQGAGEAFF.

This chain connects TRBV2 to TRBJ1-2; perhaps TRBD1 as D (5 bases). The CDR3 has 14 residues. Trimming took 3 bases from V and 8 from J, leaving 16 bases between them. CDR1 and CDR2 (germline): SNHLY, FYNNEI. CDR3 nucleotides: TGTGCCAGCAGTGATGTCGGTCAGGGCTTAGGCTACACCTTC. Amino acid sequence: CASSDVGQGLGYTF.

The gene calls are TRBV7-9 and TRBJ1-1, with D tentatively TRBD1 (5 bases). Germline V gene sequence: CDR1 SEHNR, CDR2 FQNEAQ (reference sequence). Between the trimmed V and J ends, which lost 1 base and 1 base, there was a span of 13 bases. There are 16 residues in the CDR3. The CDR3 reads CASSLGGTGTNTEAFF. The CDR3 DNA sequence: TGTGCCAGCAGCTTAGGTGGGACCGGGACGAACACTGAAGCTTTCTTT.

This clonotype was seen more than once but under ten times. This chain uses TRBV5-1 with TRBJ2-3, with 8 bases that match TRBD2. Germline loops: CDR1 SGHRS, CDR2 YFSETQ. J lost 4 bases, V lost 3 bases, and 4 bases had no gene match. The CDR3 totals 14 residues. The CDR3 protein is CASSYLTSADTQYF. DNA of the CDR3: TGCGCCAGCAGCTACCTGACTAGCGCAGATACGCAGTATTTT.

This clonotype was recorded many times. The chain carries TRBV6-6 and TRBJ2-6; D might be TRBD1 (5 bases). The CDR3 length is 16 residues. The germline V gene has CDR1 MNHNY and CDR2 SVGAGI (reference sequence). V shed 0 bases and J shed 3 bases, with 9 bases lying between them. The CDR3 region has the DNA TGTGCCAGCAGTTACTCGGAGACAGTTGGGGCCAACGTCCTGACTTTC. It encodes CASSYSETVGANVLTF.

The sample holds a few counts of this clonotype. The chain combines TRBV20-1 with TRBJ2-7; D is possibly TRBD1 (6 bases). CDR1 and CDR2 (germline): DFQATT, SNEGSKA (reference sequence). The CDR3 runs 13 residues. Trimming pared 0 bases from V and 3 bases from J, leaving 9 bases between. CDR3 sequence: CSAREQGYYEQYF. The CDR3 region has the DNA TGCAGTGCTAGAGAGCAGGGGTACTACGAGCAGTACTTC.

In nucleotides, the CDR3 is TGTGCCAGTACCACTTTGACTAGCGGCAATGAGCAGTTCTTC. It encodes CASTTLTSGNEQFF. The chain links TRBV19 to TRBJ2-1, with 9 bases lining up with TRBD2. V shed 7 bases, J shed 6 bases, and the junction held 7 bases outside the gene matches. CDR1 is LNHDA and CDR2 is SQIVND in the germline V gene (reference sequence). The CDR3 is 14 amino acids.

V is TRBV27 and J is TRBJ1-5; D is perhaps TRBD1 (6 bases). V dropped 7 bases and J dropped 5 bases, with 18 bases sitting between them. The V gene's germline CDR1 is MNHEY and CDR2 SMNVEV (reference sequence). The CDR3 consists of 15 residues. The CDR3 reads CASTSDRKTHQPQHF. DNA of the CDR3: TGTGCCAGCACCTCGGACAGAAAGACCCATCAGCCCCAGCATTTT.

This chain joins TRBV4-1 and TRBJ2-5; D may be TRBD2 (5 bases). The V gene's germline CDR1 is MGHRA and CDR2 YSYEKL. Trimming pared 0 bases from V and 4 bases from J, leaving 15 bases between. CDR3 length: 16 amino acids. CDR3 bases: TGCGCCAGCAGCCAAGAGGGTAACTATCGGGGAGAGACCCAGTACTTC. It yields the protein CASSQEGNYRGETQYF.

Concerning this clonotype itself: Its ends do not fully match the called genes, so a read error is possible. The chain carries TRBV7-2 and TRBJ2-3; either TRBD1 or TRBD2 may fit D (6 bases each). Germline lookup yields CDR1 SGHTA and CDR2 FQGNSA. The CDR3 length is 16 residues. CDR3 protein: CASSLVTGASTDAQYF. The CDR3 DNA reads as TGTGCCAGCAGCTTAGTAACGGGGGCTAGCACAGATGCGCAGTATTTT.

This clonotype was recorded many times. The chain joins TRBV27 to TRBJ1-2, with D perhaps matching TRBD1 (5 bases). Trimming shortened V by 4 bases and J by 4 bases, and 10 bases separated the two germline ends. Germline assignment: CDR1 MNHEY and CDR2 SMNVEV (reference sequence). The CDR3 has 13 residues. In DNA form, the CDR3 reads TGTGCCAGCAGTTCCTCAGGGCTCTATGGCTACACCTTC. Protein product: CASSSSGLYGYTF.

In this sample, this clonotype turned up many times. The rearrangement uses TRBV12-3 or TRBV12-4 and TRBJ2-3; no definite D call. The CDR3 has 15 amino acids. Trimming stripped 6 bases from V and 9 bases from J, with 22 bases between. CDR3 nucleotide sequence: TGTGCCAGCAGCACTCGAAGAAGGTCCGCGTGGACGCAGTATTTT. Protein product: CASSTRRRSAWTQYF.

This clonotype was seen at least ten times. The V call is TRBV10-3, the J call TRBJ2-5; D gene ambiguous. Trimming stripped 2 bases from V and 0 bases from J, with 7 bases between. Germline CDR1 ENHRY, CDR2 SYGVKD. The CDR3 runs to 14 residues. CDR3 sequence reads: CAISEGRNQETQYF. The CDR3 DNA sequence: TGTGCCATCAGTGAGGGGCGGAACCAAGAGACCCAGTACTTC.